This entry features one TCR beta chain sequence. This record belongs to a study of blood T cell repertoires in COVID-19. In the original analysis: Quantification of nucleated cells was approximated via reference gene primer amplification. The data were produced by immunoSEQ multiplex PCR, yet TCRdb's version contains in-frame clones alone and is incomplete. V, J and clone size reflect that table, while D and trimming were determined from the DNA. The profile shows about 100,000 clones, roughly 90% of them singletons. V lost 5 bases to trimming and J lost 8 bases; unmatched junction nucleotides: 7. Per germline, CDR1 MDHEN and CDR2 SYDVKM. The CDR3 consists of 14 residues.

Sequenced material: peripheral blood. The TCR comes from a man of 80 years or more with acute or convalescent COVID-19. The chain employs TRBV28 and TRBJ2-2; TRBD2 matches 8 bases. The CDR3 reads CASSVAGLAGELFF. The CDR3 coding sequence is TGTGCCAGCAGTGTAGCGGGATTGGCGGGGGAGCTGTTTTTT.